Here is one TCR beta chain with its context. The CDR3 has 15 amino acids. Per the germline V gene, CDR1 is SGHDN and CDR2 is FVKESK. J gave up 5 bases and V 2 bases, and 7 bases lay outside the gene matches. The data stem from a study of blood T cell repertoires in COVID-19. Study information: Collection of acute and convalescent COVID-19 samples took place in the United States, Italy and Spain. The analysed material was cDNA or gDNA that came from T cells, B-cell-depleted T cells, or PBMCs.

Authors' processing steps: Amplification with reference gene primers provided the estimates of nucleated cell counts. TCRdb's copy holds only in-frame clones and misses some; the assay was immunoSEQ multiplex PCR. V and J calls and clone size are those listed in that table; D and trimming were worked out from the DNA. The sample yields roughly 250,000 clones, around 81% seen once. The genes are TRBV14 and TRBJ2-7; 9 bases match TRBD1. The clonotype was recovered from a woman aged 60-75 years with active or convalescent COVID-19. The sequenced sample was peripheral blood. The CDR3 spells CASSQWGDRVNEQYF. In DNA form, the CDR3 reads TGTGCCAGCAGCCAATGGGGGGACAGGGTCAACGAGCAGTACTTC.